Following are 20 T cell receptor beta chains from one sample sequenced in a study of OX40 agonist ivuxolimab in advanced cancers. Only in-frame clones appear in the TCRdb table, and some are missing; sequencing was by immunoSEQ multiplex PCR. The table lists tens of thousands of clones, around 90% of them singletons. The sequences come from CD4+ or CD8+ T cells sorted from blood, collected in a trial of the OX40 agonist ivuxolimab. The receptor source for this set is an adult with an advanced solid tumor such as melanoma, head and neck, liver or kidney cancer.

The chain uses TRBV4-1 and TRBJ1-2, with D perhaps TRBD1 (6 bases). CDR3 size: 17 residues. Germline assignment: CDR1 MGHRA and CDR2 YSYEKL. V shed 0 bases and J shed 9 bases, with 23 bases lying between them. CDR3 nucleotide sequence: TGCGCCAGCAGCCAAGATCTAGGGACAATAACGACCCTAAGCTACACCTTC. Translating it yields CASSQDLGTITTLSYTF.

The V call is TRBV4-1, the J call TRBJ2-3; a weak D match, TRBD1 (5 bases). The CDR3 is 17 residues long. CDR1 MGHRA and CDR2 YSYEKL come from the germline V gene. The V end lost 0 bases, the J end lost 4 bases, and 17 bases lay between the germline ends. CDR3 sequence (DNA): TGCGCCAGCAGCCAAGATAACGGCGTCCCACAGGCAGATACGCAGTATTTT. Its translation is CASSQDNGVPQADTQYF.

V gene TRBV27 combines with J gene TRBJ2-5, with TRBD2 identical over 7 bases. Losses at the gene ends were 0 bases for V and 5 bases for J; bases not matched to a gene: 3. Germline CDR1 and CDR2: MNHEY and SMNVEV (reference sequence). This CDR3 has 14 residues. The CDR3 DNA reads as TGTGCCAGCAGTTTATCGGGGAGGGCGGAGACCCAGTACTTC. Translated: CASSLSGRAETQYF.

V is TRBV28 and J is TRBJ2-5; 11 bases align to TRBD2. Trimming removed 7 bases from V and 5 bases from J; junction bases left unmatched: 6. Germline V gene lookup returns CDR1 MDHEN and CDR2 SYDVKM. This CDR3 contains 14 residues. As DNA, the CDR3 is TGTGCCAGCACCGATAGCGGGGGGGTTGAGACCCAGTACTTC. This encodes CASTDSGGVETQYF.

The chain combines TRBV11-2 with TRBJ1-4, with a possible D match to TRBD1 (5 bases). The CDR3 loop spans 14 amino acids. The V end lost 5 bases, the J end lost 3 bases, and 10 bases lay between the germline ends. Looked up from germline, CDR1 is SGHAT and CDR2 is FQNNGV. The CDR3 bases are TGTGCCAGCAGCCACTGGGGCCCTAATGAAAAACTGTTTTTT. Translating gives CASSHWGPNEKLFF.

This clone has only one observation. The rearrangement links TRBV7-9 to TRBJ2-7, with D perhaps matching TRBD1 or TRBD2 (5 bases each). The CDR3 loop spans 14 amino acids. Germline CDR1 reads SEHNR; CDR2 reads FQNEAQ (reference sequence). Trimming removed 8 bases from V and 4 bases from J, with 18 bases in between. The CDR3, as DNA: TGTGCCAGCCATCCCGGGACGGAATTATACGAGCAGTACTTC. This gives the protein CASHPGTELYEQYF.

The rearrangement joins TRBV7-9 to TRBJ1-4; 8 bases map to TRBD1. Germline V CDR1 and CDR2: SEHNR, FQNEAQ (reference sequence). With 5 bases clipped from V and 8 bases from J, the junction kept 7 bases outside the gene matches. The CDR3 loop spans 14 amino acids. DNA of the CDR3: TGTGCCAGCAGCAGTAGGACAGGGCGAGAAAAACTGTTTTTT. This codes for CASSSRTGREKLFF.

This clone was seen a handful of times. Other DNA sequences in this specimen translate into the identical CDR3. The chain has TRBV7-9 and TRBJ1-1, with TRBD1 identical over 7 bases. There are 15 residues in the CDR3. CDR1 and CDR2 (germline): SEHNR, FQNEAQ (reference sequence). The V gene end was trimmed by 2 bases and the J gene end by 2 bases; junction bases not matched to a gene: 5. In nucleotides, the CDR3 is TGTGCCAGCAGCTTACTAGGACAGGCCAACACTGAAGCTTTCTTT. The encoded protein is CASSLLGQANTEAFF. The complete variable domain, with remaining parts taken from reference TRBV7-9 and TRBJ1-1, reads DTGVSQNPRHKITKRGQNVTFRCDPISEHNRLYWYRQTLGQGPEFLTYFQNEAQLEKSRLLSDRFSAERPKGSFSTLEIQRTEQGDSAMYLCASSLLGQANTEAFFGQGTRLTVV.

Concerning this clone itself: An end of the junction differs from the germline gene, which may be a read error. The chain carries TRBV7-7 and TRBJ2-5; D call uncertain. The length of the CDR3 is 14 residues. Germline V gene sequence: CDR1 SSHAT, CDR2 FNYEAQ (reference sequence). This CDR3 reads CASSLIGDQETQYF. The CDR3 DNA is TGTGCTAGCAGCTTAATTGGCGATCAAGAGACCCAGTACTTC.

The chain has TRBV19 and TRBJ2-5; TRBD1 matches at 7 bases. Germline CDR1 is LNHDA and CDR2 is SQIVND (reference sequence). V trimming: 2 bases; J trimming: 4 bases; junction bases outside the gene matches: 7. CDR3 length: 15 residues. CDR3 region: CASSIMGQKGETQYF. DNA of the CDR3: TGTGCCAGTAGTATAATGGGACAGAAAGGAGAGACCCAGTACTTC.

The V call is TRBV5-1, the J call TRBJ1-1; D may be TRBD1 (6 bases). V lost 1 base, J lost 0 bases, and 25 bases lay in between. The CDR3 contains 20 residues. Germline V gene sequence: CDR1 SGHRS, CDR2 YFSETQ. CDR3 protein: CASSLPGLAQGTRMNTEAFF. The CDR3 nucleotides are TGCGCCAGCAGCTTGCCCGGTTTAGCACAGGGCACTAGGATGAACACTGAAGCTTTCTTT.

V gene TRBV6-5 combines with J gene TRBJ2-5, with 7 bases that match TRBD2. The CDR3 extends over 15 amino acids. The V segment lost 5 bases and the J segment 3 bases; nucleotides outside the gene matches: 9. Germline V lookup: CDR1 MNHEY, CDR2 SVGAGI. The CDR3 DNA reads TGTGCCAGCAGTGTAGAGGGGACTACGGAAGAGACCCAGTACTTC. This sequence encodes CASSVEGTTEETQYF.

The gene calls are TRBV19 and TRBJ1-1; TRBD1 matches at 7 bases. Germline loops: CDR1 LNHDA, CDR2 SQIVND (reference sequence). After removal of 11 bases from V and 5 bases from J, the junction contained 11 bases not matched to a gene. This CDR3 is 13 amino acids long. The CDR3 DNA reads as TGTGCCGTTAGGATAGGGGGCAGTACTGAAGCTTTCTTT. Translated, it gives CAVRIGGSTEAFF.

The V call is TRBV4-1, the J call TRBJ2-1, with TRBD2 matching 10 bases. The CDR3 sequence is 14 residues long. V was pared by 8 bases and J by 8 bases, with 9 bases of the junction left unmatched. CDR1 and CDR2 (germline): MGHRA, YSYEKL. The DNA of the CDR3 is TGCGCCAGCGGACGAGCGGGGGGGCTTGATGAGCAGTTCTTC. It translates to CASGRAGGLDEQFF.

V gene TRBV27 combines with J gene TRBJ1-4, with a tentative D call TRBD1 (6 bases). Germline loops: CDR1 MNHEY, CDR2 SMNVEV (reference sequence). This CDR3 is built from 15 residues. Trimming took 0 bases from V and 6 from J, leaving 11 bases between them. CDR3 sequence reads: CASSLSGTLYEKLFF. The CDR3 bases are TGTGCCAGCAGTTTATCCGGGACATTGTATGAAAAACTGTTTTTT.

A note on this clone: Other DNA sequences of this sample code for an identical CDR3. J is TRBJ2-7 and V is TRBV18; D remains unclear. The CDR3 is 13 residues long. Germline loops: CDR1 KGHSH, CDR2 LQKENI. V was clipped by 0 bases and J by 1 base, with 4 bases between them. The CDR3 sequence is CASSPPESYEQYF. DNA of the CDR3: TGTGCCAGCTCACCACCGGAATCCTACGAGCAGTACTTC.

The chain joins TRBV9 to TRBJ2-1; 8 bases line up with TRBD1. The germline V gene encodes CDR1 SGDLS and CDR2 YYNGEE. This CDR3 spans 18 amino acids. J was trimmed by 7 bases and V by 0 bases; bases with no gene match: 15. The CDR3 sequence: CASSVVYATGQGANEQFF. For the CDR3, the DNA is TGTGCCAGCAGCGTAGTTTACGCAACCGGACAGGGAGCTAATGAGCAGTTCTTC.

The V call is TRBV2, the J call TRBJ1-1; D gene uncertain. Germline V gene data show CDR1 as SNHLY and CDR2 as FYNNEI. The CDR3 is 13 residues long. Trimming pared 7 bases from V and 2 bases from J, leaving 11 bases between. In DNA, the CDR3 is TGTGCCAGCATTTCGAACCTAAACACTGAAGCTTTCTTT. This translates into CASISNLNTEAFF.

This chain uses TRBV7-6 with TRBJ2-1, with 7 bases lining up with TRBD1. The germline V gene has CDR1 SGHVS and CDR2 FNYEAQ. Unmatched junction bases numbered 7, after V lost 5 bases and J lost 3 bases. This CDR3 comprises 15 residues. The DNA of the CDR3 is TGTGCCAGCAGCCCCCCGGGACAGCGCTACAATGAGCAGTTCTTC. Encoded protein: CASSPPGQRYNEQFF.

The rearrangement uses TRBV9 and TRBJ1-1, with D possibly TRBD1 on 6 matching bases. The CDR3 loop spans 17 amino acids. Trimming left V 3 bases short and J 1 base short, with 19 bases between. Germline V CDR1 and CDR2: SGDLS, YYNGEE. CDR3 sequence: CASSGRTDRPPNTEAFF. The CDR3 region has the DNA TGTGCCAGCAGCGGGAGGACTGACAGGCCCCCGAACACTGAAGCTTTCTTT.